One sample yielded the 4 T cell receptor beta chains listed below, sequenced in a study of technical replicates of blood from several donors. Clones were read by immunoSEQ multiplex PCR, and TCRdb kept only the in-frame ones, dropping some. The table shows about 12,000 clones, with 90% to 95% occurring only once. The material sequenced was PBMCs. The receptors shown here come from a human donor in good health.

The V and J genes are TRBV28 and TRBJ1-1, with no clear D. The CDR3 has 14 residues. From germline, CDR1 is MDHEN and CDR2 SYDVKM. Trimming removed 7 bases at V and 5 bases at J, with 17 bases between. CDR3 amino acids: CASIPSREGTEAFF. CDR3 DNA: TGTGCCAGCATCCCCTCTAGGGAGGGTACTGAAGCTTTCTTT. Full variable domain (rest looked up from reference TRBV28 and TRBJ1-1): DVKVTQSSRYLVKRTGEKVFLECVQDMDHENMFWYRQDPGLGLRLIYFSYDVKMKEKGDIPEGYSVSREKKERFSLILESASTNQTSMYLCASIPSREGTEAFFGQGTRLTVV.

CDR3 amino acids: CASSVGTSPNEQFF. Written as DNA, the CDR3 is TGCGCCAGCAGCGTCGGGACTAGCCCCAATGAGCAGTTCTTC. This chain links TRBV5-1 with TRBJ2-1; 9 bases are shared with TRBD2. This CDR3 is built from 14 residues. The J segment lost 6 bases and the V segment lost 4 bases, leaving 5 bases of the junction unmatched. CDR1 and CDR2 from the germline V gene are SGHRS and YFSETQ.

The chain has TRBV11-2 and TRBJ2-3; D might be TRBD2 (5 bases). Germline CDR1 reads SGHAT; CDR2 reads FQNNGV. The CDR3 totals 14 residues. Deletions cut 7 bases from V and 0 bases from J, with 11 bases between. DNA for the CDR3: TGTGCCAGCAATAACGGCGGGAGCACAGATACGCAGTATTTT. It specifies CASNNGGSTDTQYF.

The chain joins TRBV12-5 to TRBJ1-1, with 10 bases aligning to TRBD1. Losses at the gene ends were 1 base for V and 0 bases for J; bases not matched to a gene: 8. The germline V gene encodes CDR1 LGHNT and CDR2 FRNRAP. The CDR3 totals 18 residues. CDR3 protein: CASGLGTGTGALNTEAFF. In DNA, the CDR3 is TGTGCTAGTGGTTTGGGCACCGGGACAGGGGCCCTGAACACTGAAGCTTTCTTT.